The T cell receptor (beta chain) under discussion was sequenced for a study of T cell changes during pregnancy in multiple sclerosis. TCRdb's table, derived via immunoSEQ multiplex PCR, lists solely in-frame clones and lacks some. Here the sample spans tens of thousands of clones, roughly 92% being singletons. The germline CDR1 and CDR2 sequences are MNHNY and SVGAGI (reference sequence). This CDR3 is built from 15 residues. V gave up 2 bases and J gave up 5 bases; unmatched junction bases: 7. This TCR derives from a female donor with multiple sclerosis, enrolled in a pregnancy study. This material consisted of CD4+ T cells from peripheral blood mononuclear cells, taken in the third trimester of pregnancy. The chain uses TRBV6-6 and TRBJ2-7, with 9 bases aligning to TRBD2. CDR3 DNA: TGTGCCAGCAGTTACCAGGGACTAGCCTCGAACGAGCAGTACTTC. Residues: CASSYQGLASNEQYF.